These T cell receptor beta chains were read from a single sample in a study of spatial heterogeneity in lung cancer. TCRdb ran MiXCR on the 5' RACE reads and lists one entry per CDR3 protein. The table includes about 26,000 distinct CDR3 sequences, 13% detected once. This specimen was PBMCs, taken at surgery. These receptors all come from a female donor with early-stage non-small cell lung cancer. The CDR3 runs from the conserved cysteine through the conserved F or W. A D gene is named only where the DNA matches it firmly. Clone size is given for some rows only: seen once, a few or many times, or a class if the clone is expanded.

d_gene: NA; abundance: many; v_gene: TRBV7-6; j_gene: TRBJ2-2; CDR3nt: TGTGCCAGCAGCTTAGCGTATATGCGGGGCGCGGAGGACACCGGGGAGCTGTTTTTT; CDR3aa: CASSLAYMRGAEDTGELFF
d_gene: NA; abundance: NA; v_gene: TRBV2; j_gene: TRBJ2-5; CDR3nt: TGTGCCAGCAGTGCCCAGACTATTCAAGAGACCCAGTACTTC; CDR3aa: CASSAQTIQETQYF
d_gene: TRBD2; abundance: many; v_gene: TRBV20-1; j_gene: TRBJ2-3; CDR3nt: TGCAGTGCTAGAGATAGCGGGAACTTAGATACGCAGTATTTT; CDR3aa: CSARDSGNLDTQYF
d_gene: TRBD1; abundance: many; v_gene: TRBV10-3; j_gene: TRBJ2-3; CDR3nt: TGTGCCATCATGGTGGACAGGACTAGCACAGATACGCAGTATTTT; CDR3aa: CAIMVDRTSTDTQYF
d_gene: NA; abundance: many; v_gene: TRBV30; j_gene: TRBJ1-1; CDR3nt: TGTGCCTGGAGTGTGCAAGTGATGAACACTGAAGCTTTCTTT; CDR3aa: CAWSVQVMNTEAFF
d_gene: NA; abundance: many; v_gene: TRBV27; j_gene: TRBJ2-7; CDR3nt: TGTGCCAGCAGTGAAAAACTTCAATACTACGAGCAGTACTTC; CDR3aa: CASSEKLQYYEQYF
d_gene: TRBD2; abundance: many; v_gene: TRBV4-3; j_gene: TRBJ2-3; CDR3nt: TGCGCCAGCAGCCAAGATCCCCCGGGACTAGCGGGAGATACGCAGTATTTT; CDR3aa: CASSQDPPGLAGDTQYF
d_gene: NA; abundance: many; v_gene: TRBV20-1; j_gene: TRBJ2-7; CDR3nt: TGCAGTGCTAGATTAATTGGCGAGCAGTACTTC; CDR3aa: CSARLIGEQYF
d_gene: TRBD2; abundance: NA; v_gene: TRBV27; j_gene: TRBJ2-3; CDR3nt: TGTGCCAGCAGTTCCCTAGTTTATATAGCGGGAGGCGCAGATACGCAGTATTTT; CDR3aa: CASSSLVYIAGGADTQYF
d_gene: TRBD1; abundance: many; v_gene: TRBV27; j_gene: TRBJ2-1; CDR3nt: TGTGCCAGCAGTTTAATTGGGGACAGGGGGCGAGGTGAGCAGTTCTTC; CDR3aa: CASSLIGDRGRGEQFF
d_gene: TRBD1; abundance: many; v_gene: TRBV6-4; j_gene: TRBJ1-1; CDR3nt: TGTGCCAGCAGTGGGACAGGGCTTATGACTGAAGCTTTCTTT; CDR3aa: CASSGTGLMTEAFF
d_gene: NA; abundance: medium-sized; v_gene: TRBV27; j_gene: TRBJ1-2; CDR3nt: TGTGCCAGCAGTTTAGCTCAGTACGGGGCGCAGGGCTACACCTTC; CDR3aa: CASSLAQYGAQGYTF
d_gene: TRBD1; abundance: few; v_gene: TRBV27; j_gene: TRBJ1-6; CDR3nt: TGTGCCAGCAGTTCGGGACAGGGTCATTCACCCCTCCACTTT; CDR3aa: CASSSGQGHSPLHF
d_gene: TRBD2; abundance: few; v_gene: TRBV11-2; j_gene: TRBJ2-3; CDR3nt: TGTGCCAGCAGCATGCCAGTTAGCGGGCCCACAGATACGCAGTATTTT; CDR3aa: CASSMPVSGPTDTQYF
d_gene: NA; abundance: few; v_gene: TRBV20-1; j_gene: TRBJ1-3; CDR3nt: TGCAGTGCTAGAGAGAGGGGCAGAAACACCATATATTTT; CDR3aa: CSARERGRNTIYF